Listed below are T cell receptor beta chains from one sample, sequenced in a study of control samples from healthy donors and cancer patients. This table comes from immunoSEQ multiplex PCR, and its TCRdb copy is limited to in-frame clones, with some not included. The sample consists of 150,000 to 200,000 clones, almost 90% of them appearing once. The sequencing input was blood. All receptors derive from a woman aged 45-65 years in good health. Each CDR3 is given with its conserved first and last residue. The D gene is left open where the match is weak. The listing skips clone size in some rows; elsewhere it reads once, few, many or a size class.

V,size,D,J,CDR3,DNA
TRBV5-1,-,TRBD1,TRBJ2-5,CASSLPDRIKGVIQGVETQYF,TGCGCCAGCAGCCTCCCGGACAGGATTAAAGGGGTTATTCAGGGGGTAGAGACCCAGTACTTC
TRBV30,-,TRBD1,TRBJ2-7,CAWSEDRIGYEQYF,TGTGCCTGGTCAGAGGACAGGATAGGCTACGAGCAGTACTTC
TRBV12-3/TRBV12-4,-,-,TRBJ2-1,CASTMGYEQFF,TGTGCCAGCACAATGGGGTATGAGCAGTTCTTC
TRBV14,-,-,TRBJ2-2,CASSHLGPVTGELFF,TGTGCCAGCAGCCACCTCGGACCAGTGACCGGGGAGCTGTTTTTT
TRBV6-4,-,-,TRBJ2-5,CASRNTSPGLHQETQYF,TGTGCCAGCAGAAATACCTCCCCTGGGCTCCACCAAGAGACCCAGTACTTC
TRBV5-1,once,TRBD1,TRBJ1-6,CASSLGQGGLRSPLHF,TGCGCCAGCAGCTTGGGTCAGGGGGGACTTCGATCACCCCTCCACTTT
TRBV28,-,-,TRBJ1-1,CASSLLPRRRVRNTEAFF,TGTGCCAGCAGTTTGCTCCCCCGCCGCAGGGTGAGGAACACTGAAGCTTTCTTT
TRBV2,-,-,TRBJ1-5,CASSYTLQGGQPQHF,TGTGCCAGCAGTTATACGTTACAGGGCGGCCAGCCCCAGCATTTT
TRBV6-5,-,-,TRBJ1-1,CASLGGYMNTEAFF,TGTGCCAGCCTTGGGGGGTATATGAACACTGAAGCTTTCTTT
TRBV21-1,-,-,TRBJ1-5,CASSPPRAPFQHF,TGTGCCAGCAGCCCCCCCCGGGCGCCGTTCCAGCATTTT
TRBV7-2,-,-,TRBJ2-3,CASSPGSTDTQYF,TGTGCCAGCAGCCCGGGGAGCACAGATACGCAGTATTTT
TRBV5-1,once,-,TRBJ1-2,CASSQEKPYGYTF,TGCGCCAGCAGCCAGGAAAAGCCCTATGGCTACACCTTC
TRBV7-9,few,-,TRBJ1-1,CASSPQGGITEAFF,TGTGCCAGCAGCCCACAAGGGGGGATCACTGAAGCTTTCTTT
TRBV5-1,once,-,TRBJ1-1,CASSLQGEDTEAFF,TGCGCCAGCAGCTTACAGGGCGAGGACACTGAAGCTTTCTTT
TRBV7-9,-,-,TRBJ2-5,CASSEGLGTPETQYF,TGTGCCAGCAGCGAGGGGTTAGGGACCCCAGAGACCCAGTACTTC
TRBV20-1,-,-,TRBJ2-1,CSATNGEQFF,TGCAGTGCGACCAATGGCGAGCAGTTCTTC
TRBV5-4,-,-,TRBJ1-1,CASKEWVEPNTEAFF,TGTGCCAGCAAGGAATGGGTGGAGCCGAACACTGAAGCTTTCTTT
TRBV27,-,TRBD2,TRBJ2-3,CASSLSSGRYTDTQYF,TGTGCCAGCAGTTTGTCGAGCGGGAGGTATACAGATACGCAGTATTTT
TRBV7-2,-,TRBD1,TRBJ1-1,CASSLQGATEAFF,TGTGCCAGCAGCTTACAGGGGGCGACTGAAGCTTTCTTT
TRBV6-6,-,-,TRBJ1-1,CASSYSLTEAFF,TGTGCCAGCAGTTACTCCCTCACTGAAGCTTTCTTT
TRBV4-3,-,TRBD1,TRBJ2-7,CASSAWTGRFYEQYF,TGCGCCAGCAGCGCATGGACAGGGCGCTTCTACGAGCAGTACTTC
TRBV24-1,-,-,TRBJ1-2,CATAGAGAEDYGYTF,TGTGCCACCGCCGGGGCAGGGGCTGAAGACTATGGCTACACCTTC
TRBV3-1/TRBV3-2,-,-,TRBJ2-3,CASSRSGRSTDTQYF,TGTGCCAGCAGCCGTTCGGGACGATCCACAGATACGCAGTATTTT
TRBV5-4,-,-,TRBJ2-2,CASSSRTGYTGELFF,TGTGCCAGCAGCTCACGGACCGGATACACCGGGGAGCTGTTTTTT
TRBV6-5,-,TRBD1,TRBJ1-2,CASSSTGVANYGYTF,TGTGCCAGCAGTTCAACAGGGGTAGCTAACTATGGCTACACCTTC
TRBV30,-,-,TRBJ2-7,CAWMAQPIVNEQYF,TGTGCCTGGATGGCTCAGCCTATTGTAAACGAGCAGTACTTC
TRBV4-3,few,-,TRBJ1-4,CASSQEGRNEKLFF,TGCGCCAGCAGCCAAGAGGGTAGAAATGAAAAACTGTTTTTT
TRBV10-3,-,-,TRBJ1-1,CATGTEDTEAFF,TGTGCCACCGGCACGGAAGACACTGAAGCTTTCTTT
TRBV3-1/TRBV3-2,few,-,TRBJ1-5,CASSQDRNQPQHF,TGTGCCAGCAGCCAAGATCGAAATCAGCCCCAGCATTTT
TRBV7-9,-,-,TRBJ1-1,CASSKEGLTEAFF,TGTGCCAGCAGCAAAGAGGGTTTGACTGAAGCTTTCTTT
TRBV5-4,-,-,TRBJ1-5,CASSLEGGSAQPQHF,TGTGCCAGCAGCTTGGAAGGGGGATCGGCTCAGCCCCAGCATTTT
TRBV7-2,-,TRBD2,TRBJ2-1,CASSTSGRYEQFF,TGTGCCAGCAGTACTAGCGGGAGGTATGAGCAGTTCTTC
TRBV11-2,-,-,TRBJ2-1,CASSLALSSYNEQFF,TGTGCCAGCAGCTTAGCCTTAAGCTCCTACAATGAGCAGTTCTTC
TRBV6-6,-,TRBD1,TRBJ2-7,CASSRQGASYEQYF,TGTGCCAGCAGTCGACAGGGGGCCTCCTACGAGCAGTACTTC
TRBV7-2,-,-,TRBJ1-1,CASSLESLLGGSEAFF,TGTGCCAGCAGCTTAGAATCCCTTTTGGGTGGGTCTGAAGCTTTCTTT
TRBV7-8,-,-,TRBJ2-3,CASSFYTGSTDTQYF,TGTGCCAGCAGCTTTTATACGGGAAGCACAGATACGCAGTATTTT
TRBV19,-,-,TRBJ1-5,CASSINFYSNQPQHF,TGTGCCAGTAGTATTAACTTTTATAGCAATCAGCCCCAGCATTTT
TRBV28,once,-,TRBJ1-6,CASRETSSYNSPLHF,TGTGCCAGCAGGGAGACTAGCTCCTATAATTCACCCCTCCACTTT
TRBV3-1/TRBV3-2,-,-,TRBJ2-1,CASSHLSGTSYNEQFF,TGTGCCAGCAGCCACCTTTCCGGGACAAGCTACAATGAGCAGTTCTTC
TRBV18,-,TRBD1,TRBJ2-7,CASSPGQFEQYF,TGTGCCAGCTCACCGGGACAGTTCGAGCAGTACTTC